A single sample gave rise to the 7 T cell receptor beta chains below, sequenced in a study of blood T cell repertoires in COVID-19 (dated by TCRdb to the early 2020s). The protocol used for the library was the immunoSEQ multiplex PCR assay. Imported from immuneACCESS, the table was reduced by TCRdb to in-frame sequences with V and J called. These copies leave out some clones; in studies compared against another copy, an unresolved V gene accounts for under half, and the cause of the remainder is not known. This sample has 95,000 to 150,000 clones in its table, and about nine tenths of those were observed once. Less than 5% of the sample is in the top ten clones. Sequenced material: peripheral blood. The receptor source for this set is a man between 35 and 55 years old with acute or convalescent COVID-19.

The chain joins TRBV25-1 to TRBJ2-7; 9 nucleotides align to TRBD1. The length of the CDR3 is 15 residues. Looked up from germline, CDR1 is MGHDK and CDR2 is SYGVNS. Trimming took 5 bases from V and 5 from J; bases not matched to a gene: 10. Here the CDR3 DNA reads TGTGCCAGCAGTCTCCCCGGGACAGGGATCCACGAGCAGTACTTC. It specifies CASSLPGTGIHEQYF.

The chain has TRBV5-4 and TRBJ1-1; a weak D match, TRBD1 (5 bases). CDR1 is SGHNT and CDR2 is YYREEE in the germline V gene (reference sequence). CDR3 length equals 15 residues. Between the trimmed V and J ends, which lost 1 base and 2 bases, there was a span of 12 bases. The CDR3 here is CASSLPGNRNTEAFF. CDR3 DNA sequence: TGTGCCAGCAGCTTGCCAGGGAATCGAAACACTGAAGCTTTCTTT.

The J gene is TRBJ1-1, the V gene TRBV27; D unclear. Germline V gives CDR1 MNHEY, CDR2 SMNVEV (reference sequence). This CDR3 spans 13 amino acids. V was cut by 3 bases and J by 1 base, with 6 bases left in between. DNA of the CDR3: TGTGCCAGCAGTTTCGACTCGAACACTGAAGCTTTCTTT. Its translation is CASSFDSNTEAFF.

The chain recombines TRBV7-2 with TRBJ2-7; 8 bases agree with TRBD1. J was trimmed by 2 bases and V by 3 bases; bases with no gene match: 6. CDR1 is SGHTA and CDR2 is FQGNSA in the germline V gene. The CDR3 consists of 15 residues. CDR3 amino acids: CASSFKQGAAYEQYF. CDR3 DNA: TGTGCCAGCAGCTTCAAGCAGGGGGCGGCCTACGAGCAGTACTTC.

The chain has TRBV12-5 and TRBJ2-7; the match to TRBD1 covers 8 bases. This CDR3 region has 13 residues. V lost 3 bases, J lost 3 bases, and 1 base stayed unmatched. CDR1 is LGHNT, CDR2 FRNRAP, per germline. Here the CDR3 reads CASGFGQGYEQYF. CDR3 bases: TGTGCTAGTGGTTTCGGACAGGGCTACGAGCAGTACTTC. Variable domain in full (rest from reference TRBV12-5 and TRBJ2-7): DARVTQTPRHKVTEMGQEVTMRCQPILGHNTVFWYRQTMMQGLELLAYFRNRAPLDDSGMPKDRFSAEMPDATLATLKIQPSEPRDSAVYFCASGFGQGYEQYFGPGTRLTVT.

The rearrangement links TRBV6-5 to TRBJ1-2; 8 bases map to TRBD1. This CDR3 region has 15 residues. CDR1 is MNHEY, CDR2 SVGAGI, per germline. J lost 5 bases, V lost 6 bases, and 11 bases had no gene match. The chain's CDR3 is CASSRLGQGLYGYTF. In DNA, the CDR3 is TGTGCCAGCAGCCGACTTGGACAGGGCTTATATGGCTACACCTTC.

The V and J genes are TRBV4-2 and TRBJ1-2; D perhaps matches TRBD1 (6 bases). CDR1 and CDR2 (germline): LGHNA, YNFKEQ. The CDR3 runs 14 residues. V was cut by 4 bases and J by 5 bases, with 14 bases left in between. CDR3 nucleotides: TGTGCCAGCAGCCGCCCTCGGGACACTTATGGCTACACCTTC. As protein: CASSRPRDTYGYTF.